One sample yielded the 9 T cell receptor beta chains listed below, sequenced in a study of PD-1 blockade in classical Hodgkin lymphoma (dated by TCRdb to about 2020). Receptor libraries were prepared by the immunoSEQ multiplex PCR assay. As stored in TCRdb, this immuneACCESS dataset retains in-frame rearrangements with V and J assigned. A fraction of the clones does not appear; measured against another copy, unresolved V genes explain less than half of the discrepancy, and the remainder lacks a known reason. A total of about 90,000 clones appear in this sample, about nine tenths of them only once. Of the sample, 2.5% to 3.5% falls within the top ten clones. The time point label here, explained by the study, means: cycle 4 day 1 (C4D1), after around six weeks of nivolumab. All trial patients had relapsed after autologous stem cell transplantation, with cohorts A, B and C differing in prior brentuximab vedotin exposure.

The sequences come from peripheral blood mononuclear cells (PBMCs), collected before the fourth cycle of nivolumab. The source of these receptors is a human donor with classical Hodgkin lymphoma.

The chain recombines TRBV6-5 with TRBJ1-1; D gene ambiguous. This CDR3 region has 14 residues. The germline V and J ends were trimmed by 3 bases and 7 bases, with 15 bases remaining between them. CDR1 and CDR2 (germline): MNHEY, SVGAGI. CDR3 DNA sequence: TGTGCCAGCAGTTATTACAAAGGCAGCAATGAAGCTTTCTTT. It translates to CASSYYKGSNEAFF.

This clone was detected once. The CDR3 nucleotides read TGTGCCAGCAGCGCCGGATTTTTTAACTATGGCTACACCTTC. This sequence encodes CASSAGFFNYGYTF. The chain uses TRBV9 and TRBJ1-2; D is undetermined. The CDR3 totals 14 residues. Trimming took off 3 bases at V and 1 base at J, with 10 bases between the two ends. Germline CDR1 SGDLS, CDR2 YYNGEE.

This clone has just a few counts. The rearrangement joins TRBV15 to TRBJ1-2, with D unresolved. The CDR3 is made up of 12 amino acids. The ends were cut back, 5 bases at V and 0 bases at J, with 4 bases in the middle. Germline lookup yields CDR1 LNHNV and CDR2 YYDKDF (reference sequence). The CDR3 is CATSGPNYGYTF. The CDR3 bases are TGTGCCACCAGCGGCCCTAACTATGGCTACACCTTC. The entire variable domain, with the rest obtained from reference TRBV15 and TRBJ1-2, is as follows: DAMVIQNPRYQVTQFGKPVTLSCSQTLNHNVMYWYQQKSSQAPKLLFHYYDKDFNNEADTPDNFQSRRPNTSFCFLDIRSPGLGDTAMYLCATSGPNYGYTFGSGTRLTVV.

V is TRBV7-2 and J is TRBJ1-2; 9 bases line up with TRBD1. The CDR3 runs 14 residues. V lost 6 bases and J lost 6; bases outside the gene matches: 8. Germline V gene sequence: CDR1 SGHTA, CDR2 FQGNSA. CDR3 nucleotides: TGTGCCAGCAGTTTAACGGGACAGGGTAATGGCTACACCTTC. Its translation: CASSLTGQGNGYTF.

This chain links TRBV21-1 with TRBJ1-3. TRBV21-1 is listed as a pseudogene. The CDR3 runs 15 residues. The CDR3 spells CASDRRRSSGNTIYF. DNA for the CDR3: TGTGCCAGCGACCGCCGGCGTAGCTCTGGAAACACCATATATTTT.

This clone was counted once. This chain connects TRBV4-1 to TRBJ1-2; 7 nucleotides agree with TRBD1. This CDR3 comprises 15 residues. Trimming cost V 0 bases and J 7 bases; bases outside gene matches: 8. Germline CDR1 reads MGHRA; CDR2 reads YSYEKL. The CDR3 here is CASSQDQTGIFGYTF. DNA for the CDR3: TGCGCCAGCAGCCAAGACCAGACAGGGATCTTTGGCTACACCTTC.

The chain employs TRBV30 and TRBJ1-4; no clear D gene. The V gene lost 0 bases and the J gene lost 5 bases, with 10 bases spanning the gap. The CDR3 is 14 amino acids. CDR1 is GTSNPN and CDR2 is SVGIG in the germline V gene (reference sequence). The CDR3 DNA reads TGTGCCTGGAGTGTACCAGAAGCAAATGAAAAACTGTTTTTT. Translating it yields CAWSVPEANEKLFF.

The chain uses TRBV4-3 and TRBJ2-6, with D tentatively TRBD1 (6 bases). Trimming pared 1 base from V and 4 bases from J, leaving 11 bases between. Germline CDR1 is LGHNA and CDR2 is YSLEER. The CDR3 length is 16 residues. For the CDR3, the DNA is TGCGCCAGCAGCCAAGTGCAGGGGCCCGGGGCCAACGTCCTGACTTTC. Its protein is CASSQVQGPGANVLTF.

The chain combines TRBV5-5 with TRBJ2-2; D is uncertain. Germline lookup yields CDR1 SGHKS and CDR2 YYEKEE (reference sequence). This CDR3 comprises 15 residues. Trimming shortened V by 4 bases and J by 1 base, and 11 bases separated the two germline ends. The CDR3 sequence: CASSLRTGNTGELFF. DNA for the CDR3: TGTGCCAGCAGCCTTCGGACCGGGAACACCGGGGAGCTGTTTTTT.